Described below is a single T cell receptor (beta chain) sequence and its context. Antigen unknown. The length of the CDR3 is 16 residues. Germline V gene lookup returns CDR1 SGHKS and CDR2 YYEKEE (reference sequence). The germline V and J ends were trimmed by 5 bases and 0 bases, with 16 bases remaining between them. With a J-beta primer mix and a sample-barcoded 5' primer, a second PCR ran about 7 to 12 cycles. CDR3-containing paired-end reads numbered at least 2.5 million in each sample. TCRdb re-called the 5' RACE reads through MiXCR, storing one row per CDR3 protein. The sample holds 720,000 or so distinct CDR3 sequences, around 41% seen once. This sample was taken from a study of blood T cells in healthy people across ages. Study-wide findings and caveats: It was not possible, with unsorted PBMCs, to conclusively compare naive and antigen-experienced cells. Across samples, TCR beta diversity tracked strongly with naive T cell percentage. Age brought a roughly linear fall in TCR beta diversity measured per million T cells.

The V gene is TRBV5-5, the J gene TRBJ2-3; maybe TRBD1 (6 bases). This clonotype was obtained from a man at least 80 years old in good health. Sequencing was done on a sample of blood. The CDR3 coding sequence is TGTGCCAGCAGACACGCCAACAGGGATAGCACAGATACGCAGTATTTT. Protein product: CASRHANRDSTDTQYF.